Shown below are 13 T cell receptor beta chains from a single sample sequenced in a study of blood T cell repertoires in COVID-19. Sequencing was performed with immunoSEQ multiplex PCR; in TCRdb, only in-frame clones are kept and a portion is missing. The data show approximately 280,000 clones, 80% to 85% seen once. The sample was PBMCs or T cells enriched from blood (not recorded which). These TCRs come from a man in his forties or fifties who had been exposed to COVID-19.

The V gene is TRBV6-4, the J gene TRBJ1-5; tentatively, D is TRBD1 (6 bases). This CDR3 has 14 amino acids. Trimming took off 9 bases at V and 2 bases at J, with 14 bases between the two ends. Germline values: CDR1 MRHNA, CDR2 SNTAGT. The CDR3 reads CARTGESRNQPQHF. Here the CDR3 DNA reads TGTGCCAGGACAGGAGAATCGCGCAATCAGCCCCAGCATTTT.

The chain links TRBV3-1 (or the pseudogene TRBV3-2) to TRBJ2-7; D ambiguous. This CDR3 is 12 amino acids long. Germline values: CDR1 LGHDT, CDR2 YNNKEL (reference sequence). The germline V and J ends were trimmed by 4 bases and 5 bases, with 9 bases remaining between them. The CDR3 DNA sequence: TGTGCCAGCAGCCGAAGCCACGACGAGCAGTACTTC. It translates to CASSRSHDEQYF.

There are a few counts of this clone. The rearrangement uses TRBV30 and TRBJ1-3; possible D gene TRBD1, 6 bases. CDR1 and CDR2 from the germline V gene are GTSNPN and SVGIG (reference sequence). The CDR3 extends over 15 amino acids. V lost 3 bases to trimming and J lost 1 base, with 13 bases between them. This chain's CDR3 is CAWRLKDSSGNTIYF. The DNA for the CDR3 is TGTGCCTGGAGACTAAAGGACAGTTCTGGAAACACCATATATTTT.

The genes are TRBV10-1 and TRBJ2-7; a weak D match, TRBD1 (7 bases). This CDR3 is 17 amino acids long. V was clipped by 6 bases and J by 2 bases, with 23 bases between them. Germline V gene lookup returns CDR1 WNHNN and CDR2 SYGVQD (reference sequence). The CDR3, as DNA: TGCGCCAGCAGCCCGGACAGGCGGGGCCCCACAACCTACGAGCAGTACTTC. This sequence encodes CASSPDRRGPTTYEQYF.

The chain recombines TRBV30 with TRBJ1-1; D is perhaps TRBD1 (5 bases). The CDR3 totals 13 residues. V lost 2 bases and J 0 bases, leaving 7 bases between the germline ends. Germline values: CDR1 GTSNPN, CDR2 SVGIG (reference sequence). This chain's CDR3 is CAWSPRVNTEAFF. The CDR3 nucleotides are TGTGCCTGGAGTCCCAGGGTGAACACTGAAGCTTTCTTT. The entire variable domain, with the rest obtained from reference TRBV30 and TRBJ1-1, is as follows: SQTIHQWPATLVQPVGSPLSLECTVEGTSNPNLYWYRQAAGRGLQLLFYSVGIGQISSEVPQNLSASRPQDRQFILSSKKLLLSDSGFYLCAWSPRVNTEAFFGQGTRLTVV.

V gene TRBV21-1 combines with J gene TRBJ2-1; TRBD2, the table's D call, lacks a check against the DNA. TRBV21-1 is termed a pseudogene. This CDR3 contains 17 residues. CDR3 sequence: CASSKIPPSRSYNEQFF. The CDR3 bases are TGTGCCAGCAGCAAAATCCCTCCTAGCCGCTCCTACAATGAGCAGTTCTTC.

The rearrangement joins TRBV5-1 to TRBJ1-1; 7 nucleotides align to TRBD1. The CDR3 extends over 16 amino acids. J was trimmed by 3 bases and V by 1 base; bases with no gene match: 9. Germline V gene data show CDR1 as SGHRS and CDR2 as YFSETQ. The CDR3 here is CASSLSAGGTDTEAFF. The CDR3 DNA is TGCGCCAGCAGCTTGTCCGCAGGGGGGACTGACACTGAAGCTTTCTTT.

This clone was recorded a few times. The chain is built from TRBV6-5 and TRBJ2-7; TRBD1 agrees at 8 bases. The CDR3 has 12 residues. The germline CDR1 and CDR2 sequences are MNHEY and SVGAGI. J lost 7 bases, V lost 7 bases, and 6 bases had no gene match. The CDR3 is CASKGQGGEQYF. For the CDR3, the DNA is TGTGCCAGCAAAGGACAGGGCGGGGAGCAGTACTTC.

This chain connects TRBV9 to TRBJ1-1; TRBD1 is a possible D gene (5 bases). CDR3 length: 14 amino acids. V lost 3 bases and J lost 3, with 12 bases in between. Germline V CDR1 and CDR2: SGDLS, YYNGEE. The chain's CDR3 is CASSARQSYTEAFF. In DNA form, the CDR3 reads TGTGCCAGCAGCGCAAGACAGAGCTACACTGAAGCTTTCTTT. The full variable domain, completed using reference TRBV9 and TRBJ1-1, is DSGVTQTPKHLITATGQRVTLRCSPRSGDLSVYWYQQSLDQGLQFLIQYYNGEERAKGNILERFSAQQFPDLHSELNLSSLELGDSALYFCASSARQSYTEAFFGQGTRLTVV.

The chain carries TRBV6-5 and TRBJ2-1, with TRBD2 matching over 7 bases. The germline V gene has CDR1 MNHEY and CDR2 SVGAGI. This CDR3 spans 14 amino acids. The V segment lost 7 bases and the J segment 7 bases; nucleotides outside the gene matches: 10. CDR3 sequence: CASTLTGGLNEQFF. The CDR3 DNA reads TGTGCCAGCACCCTGACGGGAGGACTAAATGAGCAGTTCTTC.

This clone appeared a few times. The genes are TRBV18 and TRBJ1-1; 8 bases are a match to TRBD1. This CDR3 is 15 amino acids long. The V segment lost 5 bases and the J segment 7 bases; nucleotides outside the gene matches: 12. Germline V gene data show CDR1 as KGHSH and CDR2 as LQKENI. The CDR3 reads CASSISTGDSLEAFF. The CDR3 coding sequence is TGTGCCAGCTCAATCTCGACAGGGGACTCCCTTGAAGCTTTCTTT.

The V call is TRBV18, the J call TRBJ1-2; 9 nucleotides line up with TRBD1. The ends lost 3 bases at V and 4 bases at J; junction bases unmatched: 6. The CDR3 runs 15 residues. Per the germline V gene, CDR1 is KGHSH and CDR2 is LQKENI. The CDR3, as DNA: TGTGCCAGCTCACCTACCGCGACAGGGGGCTATGGCTACACCTTC. Translation gives CASSPTATGGYGYTF.

The chain is built from TRBV2 and TRBJ1-6, with D perhaps TRBD1 (5 bases). V gave up 6 bases and J gave up 9 bases, with 21 bases separating them. Germline CDR1 and CDR2: SNHLY and FYNNEI. The CDR3 sequence is 16 residues long. The chain's CDR3 is CASRAQTWGGGSPLHF. CDR3 in DNA: TGTGCCAGCAGGGCCCAGACCTGGGGCGGTGGTTCACCCCTCCACTTT. Supplemented by reference TRBV2 and TRBJ1-6, the full variable domain reads EPEVTQTPSHQVTQMGQEVILRCVPISNHLYFYWYRQILGQKVEFLVSFYNNEISEKSEIFDDQFSVERPDGSNFTLKIRSTKLEDSAMYFCASRAQTWGGGSPLHFGNGTRLTVT.